This T cell receptor beta chain is drawn from a study of cytomegalovirus exposure and HLA in healthy donors. Study-wide results and caveats: The majority of TCR sequences were rare, yet some public TCRs appeared in many donors.

CDR3 size: 14 residues. From germline, CDR1 is SGHTA and CDR2 FQGNSA. V gave up 3 bases and J gave up 7 bases, with 15 bases separating them. Comment on this clone: What it binds is unknown.

Despite likely unrecorded immune exposures, the donors were nominally healthy at the time of sampling. The PCR contained 60 Vbeta and 13 Jbeta primers. In the source study's methods: A later analysis tallied 65 million to 85 million unique TCR beta chains, 9.5 million to 14 million of them shared. Data came from immunoSEQ multiplex PCR; TCRdb stores just in-frame clones and leaves some out. From that table come the V and J calls and clone size; the DNA was used to work out D and trimming. This sample carries about 140,000 clones, 75% to 90% of them seen once, and the ten largest clones take 1.2%. This clonotype was sampled from a female donor in good health and CMV-seronegative. The sample consisted of PBMCs. The chain couples TRBV7-2 to TRBJ2-5; no firm D call. The CDR3 sequence is CASSFGGFRGTQYF. The CDR3 bases are TGTGCCAGCAGCTTCGGTGGCTTCAGAGGGACCCAGTACTTC.